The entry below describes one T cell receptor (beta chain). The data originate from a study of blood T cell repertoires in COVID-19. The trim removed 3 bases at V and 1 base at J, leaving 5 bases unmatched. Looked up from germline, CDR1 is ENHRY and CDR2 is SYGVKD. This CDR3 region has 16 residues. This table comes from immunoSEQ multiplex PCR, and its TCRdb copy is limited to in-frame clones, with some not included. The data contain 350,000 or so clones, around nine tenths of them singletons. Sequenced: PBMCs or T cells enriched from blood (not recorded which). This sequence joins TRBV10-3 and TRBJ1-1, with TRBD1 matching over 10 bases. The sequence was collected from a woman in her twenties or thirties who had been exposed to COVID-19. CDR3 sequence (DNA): TGTGCCATCAGTGAAGGGGGGGACAGGGGGAACACTGAAGCTTTCTTT. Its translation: CAISEGGDRGNTEAFF.